The 2 T cell receptor beta chains reported below all come from one sample, sequenced in a study of OX40 agonist ivuxolimab in advanced cancers. Measured with immunoSEQ multiplex PCR; TCRdb has only the in-frame clones, and not every one. The data show 98,000 or so clones, with approximately 90% seen just once and 0.82% held by the top ten. This specimen was CD4+ or CD8+ T cells sorted from blood, taken in a trial of the OX40 agonist ivuxolimab. The receptors were gathered from an adult with an advanced solid tumor such as melanoma, head and neck, liver or kidney cancer.

This rearrangement joins TRBV6-6 to TRBJ2-1; 12 bases line up with TRBD2. This CDR3 has 15 amino acids. CDR1 and CDR2 (germline): MNHNY, SVGAGI (reference sequence). V lost 4 bases, J lost 6 bases, and 4 bases stayed unmatched. The CDR3 nucleotides read TGTGCCAGCAGTTCCCCGGGACTAGCGGGCAATGAGCAGTTCTTC. Translated, it gives CASSSPGLAGNEQFF.

The chain carries TRBV7-9 and TRBJ2-2; no clear D. The germline CDR1 and CDR2 sequences are SEHNR and FQNEAQ (reference sequence). This CDR3 has 12 amino acids. The V gene lost 3 bases and the J gene lost 5 bases, with 4 bases spanning the gap. The CDR3 is CASSFETGELFF. CDR3 DNA sequence: TGTGCCAGCAGCTTTGAGACCGGGGAGCTGTTTTTT. Using reference TRBV7-9 and TRBJ2-2 for the parts outside the CDR3, the full variable domain is DTGVSQNPRHKITKRGQNVTFRCDPISEHNRLYWYRQTLGQGPEFLTYFQNEAQLEKSRLLSDRFSAERPKGSFSTLEIQRTEQGDSAMYLCASSFETGELFFGEGSRLTVL.